Each of the 27 T cell receptor beta chains below was sequenced from the same sample in a study of blood T cells in healthy people across ages. Combining a sample-barcoded 5' primer with a J-beta primer mix, a second PCR ran for about 6 to 12 cycles. In TCRdb, the 5' RACE reads were re-called with MiXCR into one record per CDR3 protein. The sample carries roughly 500,000 distinct CDR3 sequences, 27% recorded once. The sample was blood. These receptors all come from a woman in her 70s in good health.

The chain uses TRBV7-8 and TRBJ2-7; D gene unclear. Trimming cost V 0 bases and J 2 bases, with 11 bases left between them. The CDR3 covers 15 residues. Germline CDR1 reads SGHVS; CDR2 reads FQNEAQ. As DNA, the CDR3 is TGTGCCAGCAGCTTAGCGCGTCACAGTACCTACGAGCAGTACTTC. It encodes CASSLARHSTYEQYF. The complete variable domain, with remaining parts taken from reference TRBV7-8 and TRBJ2-7, reads GAGVSQSPRYKVAKRGQDVALRCDPISGHVSLFWYQQALGQGPEFLTYFQNEAQLDKSGLPSDRFFAERPEGSVSTLKIQRTQQEDSAVYLCASSLARHSTYEQYFGPGTRLTVT.

The chain links TRBV5-1 to TRBJ2-5; perhaps D is TRBD1 or TRBD2 (6 bases each). Trimming shortened V by 4 bases and J by 2 bases, and 18 bases separated the two germline ends. The CDR3 has 16 amino acids. Germline CDR1 and CDR2: SGHRS and YFSETQ. The CDR3, as DNA: TGCGCCAGCAGCCTTGGGTCGGGGGCCCCACAAGAGACCCAGTACTTC. The encoded protein is CASSLGSGAPQETQYF.

This clonotype was counted a few times. The rearrangement links TRBV20-1 to TRBJ2-1; D gene unclear. The CDR3 has 12 residues. In germline, CDR1 is DFQATT, CDR2 SNEGSKA (reference sequence). V shed 4 bases and J shed 10 bases, with 14 bases lying between them. The CDR3, as DNA: TGCAGTGCTAAAAGACGCTCTTTGGAGCAGTTCTTC. Its protein product is CSAKRRSLEQFF.

The sample holds a few counts of this clonotype. V usage is TRBV29-1 and J usage is TRBJ1-5; possibly TRBD1 for D (5 bases). CDR1 SQVTM and CDR2 ANQGSEA come from the germline V gene. The CDR3 runs to 13 residues. V gave up 6 bases and J gave up 5 bases, with 14 bases separating them. CDR3 nucleotides: TGCAGCGTCCGAAGAGGGGCAGATCAGCCCCAGCATTTT. This encodes CSVRRGADQPQHF.

This clonotype was observed a handful of times. The chain links TRBV4-1 to TRBJ2-1; 10 nucleotides agree with TRBD2. The CDR3 spans 16 residues. J gave up 6 bases and V 1 base, and 6 bases lay outside the gene matches. Germline V CDR1 and CDR2: MGHRA, YSYEKL. CDR3 sequence: CASSQVASGGFNEQFF. As DNA, the CDR3 is TGCGCCAGCAGCCAAGTTGCTAGCGGGGGTTTCAATGAGCAGTTCTTC.

There are a few counts of this clonotype. The chain recombines TRBV12-5 with TRBJ1-5; D gene uncertain. V dropped 1 base and J dropped 3 bases, with 4 bases sitting between them. Germline V gene sequence: CDR1 LGHNT, CDR2 FRNRAP. The CDR3 is made up of 13 amino acids. CDR3 loop: CASGLAPNQPQHF. The CDR3 bases are TGTGCTAGTGGTTTGGCCCCCAATCAGCCCCAGCATTTT.

This clonotype was seen more than once but under ten times. The chain is built from TRBV6-2 or TRBV6-3 and TRBJ2-1; a weak D match, TRBD1 (5 bases). The V and J ends lost 6 bases and 5 bases respectively, with 11 bases between them. CDR1 MNHEY and CDR2 SVGEGT come from the germline V gene. The CDR3 extends over 13 amino acids. The CDR3 loop reads CASSSRQNNEQFF. The CDR3 DNA is TGTGCCAGCAGCTCCCGACAGAACAATGAGCAGTTCTTC.

The rearrangement links TRBV4-3 to TRBJ2-7; 7 bases are a match to TRBD2. CDR1 and CDR2 from the germline V gene are LGHNA and YSLEER. The CDR3 length is 14 residues. V lost 4 bases, J lost 3 bases, and 6 bases stayed unmatched. CDR3 sequence reads: CASSPERGRYEQYF. CDR3 nucleotides: TGCGCCAGCAGCCCTGAGCGGGGACGCTACGAGCAGTACTTC.

This clonotype was found a few times. The CDR3 DNA sequence: TGTGCCAGCAGCCTCCTAGGGTCATCGGTTTCAGATACGCAGTATTTT. Protein sequence: CASSLLGSSVSDTQYF. The chain carries TRBV7-2 and TRBJ2-3; D remains unclear. V gave up 5 bases and J gave up 4 bases, with 19 bases separating them. The germline gives CDR1 SGHTA, CDR2 FQGNSA. The CDR3 has 16 amino acids.

This clonotype was counted only a few times. The chain employs TRBV11-3 and TRBJ2-4, with 12 nucleotides matching TRBD2. CDR1 is SGHNT and CDR2 is YENEEA in the germline V gene. Trimming cost V 5 bases and J 3 bases; bases outside gene matches: 11. The CDR3 sequence is 18 residues long. CDR3 coding DNA: TGTGCCAGCAGCCGATATCCGACTAGCGGGAGTTTCAAAAACATTCAGTACTTC. It encodes CASSRYPTSGSFKNIQYF.

CDR3 in DNA: TGTGCCAGCAGCCCCCATACAGCTAACTATGGCTACACCTTC. Its protein is CASSPHTANYGYTF. The J gene is TRBJ1-2, the V gene TRBV7-2, with D unresolved. The CDR3 is 14 residues long. V dropped 5 bases and J dropped 0 bases, with 10 bases sitting between them. Per germline, CDR1 SGHTA and CDR2 FQGNSA.

The gene calls are TRBV4-2 and TRBJ2-3; 9 bases map to TRBD2. The CDR3 extends over 18 amino acids. Trimming removed 0 bases from V and 6 bases from J; junction bases left unmatched: 13. CDR1 and CDR2 (germline): LGHNA, YNFKEQ. The CDR3 DNA reads as TGTGCCAGCAGCCAAGAGAGTGCGGGGGGGCCTTTTTCGGATACGCAGTATTTT. Translated, it gives CASSQESAGGPFSDTQYF.

The table lists this clonotype with a few counts. The V gene is TRBV30, the J gene TRBJ2-1; D is unclear. This CDR3 contains 11 residues. Germline V gene lookup returns CDR1 GTSNPN and CDR2 SVGIG (reference sequence). The ends were cut back, 2 bases at V and 9 bases at J, with 8 bases in the middle. CDR3 in amino acids: CAWSTAIEQFF. The DNA for the CDR3 is TGTGCCTGGAGTACAGCTATTGAGCAGTTCTTC.

The rearrangement links TRBV7-9 to TRBJ2-1, with D unresolved. The last part of the DNA fits TRBJ2-7 better; the J call may be wrong. CDR1 and CDR2 from the germline V gene are SEHNR and FQNEAQ (reference sequence). The CDR3 is 14 residues long. DNA for the CDR3: TGTGCCAGCAGCTTAGCCGGGTTTTTAGACGAGCAGTACTTC. This translates into CASSLAGFLDEQYF.

The chain links TRBV6-2 or TRBV6-3 to TRBJ1-2; D is perhaps TRBD1 (6 bases). Germline values: CDR1 MNHEY, CDR2 SVGEGT. Deletions cut 6 bases from V and 8 bases from J, with 19 bases between. The CDR3 is 14 residues long. CDR3 protein: CASRLTGQARGYTF. CDR3 bases: TGTGCCAGCAGGCTAACAGGGCAAGCGCGGGGCTACACCTTC.

This clonotype has more than one count but fewer than ten. This chain uses TRBV18 with TRBJ1-6; TRBD1 matches 9 bases. Per the germline V gene, CDR1 is KGHSH and CDR2 is LQKENI. There are 16 residues in the CDR3. After removal of 3 bases from V and 14 bases from J, the junction contained 14 bases not matched to a gene. CDR3 residues: CASSPVGQGGGSALHF. DNA for the CDR3: TGTGCCAGCTCACCTGTGGGACAGGGCGGAGGGTCAGCCCTCCACTTT.

The CDR3 loop reads CASSQSPGQHNEKLFF. CDR3 DNA: TGCGCCAGCAGCCAGTCCCCGGGACAGCATAATGAAAAACTGTTTTTT. The chain combines TRBV4-3 with TRBJ1-4; 7 nucleotides align to TRBD1. The CDR3 consists of 16 residues. Germline V gene data show CDR1 as LGHNA and CDR2 as YSLEER. V shed 3 bases and J 4 bases; nucleotides not matched to a gene: 8.

With respect to this clonotype: One end of the junction is discordant with germline, which a read error may explain. The chain recombines TRBV6-5 with TRBJ2-5; 7 bases match TRBD2. Looked up from germline, CDR1 is MNHEY and CDR2 is SVGAGI. The CDR3 is 14 residues long. The CDR3: CASSPTTQAGRKHF. CDR3 nucleotide sequence: TGTGCCAGCAGCCCGACTACGCAAGCGGGACGGAAGCACTTC.

This clonotype was seen only a few times. The junction differs from germline at one of its ends, possibly a read error. This chain connects TRBV9 to TRBJ2-5; 9 bases agree with TRBD1. The CDR3 extends over 17 amino acids. Looked up from germline, CDR1 is SGDLS and CDR2 is YYNGEE. Written as DNA, the CDR3 is TGTGCCGGCAGCCCAAGGGACCAAGGGACAGGGCAAGAGACCCAGTACTTC. It yields the protein CAGSPRDQGTGQETQYF.

This clonotype turned up a few times. The chain uses TRBV4-1 and TRBJ2-1; D remains unclear. Germline V CDR1 and CDR2: MGHRA, YSYEKL. Trimming took 0 bases from V and 6 from J, leaving 9 bases between them. This CDR3 is 14 amino acids long. The CDR3 DNA sequence: TGCGCCAGCAGCCAAGAGGGCAGGTTCAATGAGCAGTTCTTC. It translates to CASSQEGRFNEQFF.

This clonotype was seen at least ten times. The rearrangement joins TRBV7-2 to TRBJ2-7; 7 positions match TRBD2. V lost 8 bases, J lost 1 base, and 5 bases stayed unmatched. Germline V gene lookup returns CDR1 SGHTA and CDR2 FQGNSA. The CDR3 spans 13 residues. The CDR3 DNA reads as TGTGCCAGCTCTCAAGCGGGGTCCTACGAGCAGTACTTC. Protein product: CASSQAGSYEQYF. Complete variable domain (other parts from reference TRBV7-2 and TRBJ2-7): GAGVSQSPSNKVTEKGKDVELRCDPISGHTALYWYRQSLGQGLEFLIYFQGNSAPDKSGLPSDRFSAERTGGSVSTLTIQRTQQEDSAVYLCASSQAGSYEQYFGPGTRLTVT.

The sample holds a few counts of this clonotype. This chain links TRBV10-3 with TRBJ1-1; D perhaps matches TRBD1 (5 bases). Between the trimmed V and J ends, which lost 3 bases and 0 bases, there was a span of 11 bases. The CDR3 covers 15 residues. Per the germline V gene, CDR1 is ENHRY and CDR2 is SYGVKD. The CDR3 DNA follows: TGTGCCATCAGTGATAGTCGGGGCATGAACACTGAAGCTTTCTTT. Amino acid sequence: CAISDSRGMNTEAFF.

A few counts support this clonotype. V gene TRBV4-2 combines with J gene TRBJ1-4, with TRBD1 identical over 9 bases. The CDR3 length is 15 residues. CDR1 and CDR2 (germline): LGHNA, YNFKEQ. The J segment lost 4 bases and the V segment lost 8 bases, leaving 8 bases of the junction unmatched. CDR3 amino acids: CASGTGGAGNEKLFF. Written as DNA, the CDR3 is TGTGCCAGCGGCACAGGGGGCGCGGGTAATGAAAAACTGTTTTTT.

This clonotype was picked up many times. This chain connects TRBV9 to TRBJ1-4; D is uncertain. Per germline, CDR1 SGDLS and CDR2 YYNGEE. V lost 3 bases and J 8 bases, leaving 14 bases between the germline ends. The CDR3 covers 14 residues. CDR3: CASSAAPGNEKLFF. In DNA form, the CDR3 reads TGTGCCAGCAGCGCTGCACCCGGGAACGAAAAACTGTTTTTT. Combining the CDR3 with reference TRBV9 and TRBJ1-4 gives the whole variable domain DSGVTQTPKHLITATGQRVTLRCSPRSGDLSVYWYQQSLDQGLQFLIQYYNGEERAKGNILERFSAQQFPDLHSELNLSSLELGDSALYFCASSAAPGNEKLFFGSGTQLSVL.

The chain carries TRBV27 and TRBJ2-1; 8 bases map to TRBD2. Germline assignment: CDR1 MNHEY and CDR2 SMNVEV (reference sequence). With 5 bases clipped from V and 10 bases from J, the junction kept 13 bases outside the gene matches. The length of the CDR3 is 15 residues. The CDR3: CASSPPGLGRMEQFF. The CDR3, as DNA: TGTGCCAGCAGTCCACCGGGACTAGGTCGAATGGAGCAGTTCTTC.

This clonotype occurred a few times. This chain joins TRBV29-1 and TRBJ2-7; 9 bases are a match to TRBD1. Germline trimming cut 6 bases from V and 4 bases from J; bases unmatched to any gene: 7. Germline V CDR1 and CDR2: SQVTM, ANQGSEA. The CDR3 sequence is 13 residues long. CDR3 bases: TGCAGCGTCCTCGACAGGGGGGGTTACGAGCAGTACTTC. Protein sequence: CSVLDRGGYEQYF.

The sample holds a few counts of this clonotype. The chain employs TRBV4-2 and TRBJ2-7; D remains unclear. The CDR3 sequence is 12 residues long. Trimming pared 0 bases from V and 12 bases from J, leaving 12 bases between. Germline loops: CDR1 LGHNA, CDR2 YNFKEQ. CDR3 coding DNA: TGTGCCAGCAGCCAAGACCGGGCACGGCCGTACTTC. Amino acids: CASSQDRARPYF.